The next 8 T cell receptor beta chains were all read from a single sample in a study of STAT3 mutations in large granular lymphocyte leukemia. These receptors have no identified antigens. Study-wide results and caveats: Every T-LGLL patient had at least one immunodominant TCRbeta clonotype.

TCRdb's table, derived via immunoSEQ multiplex PCR, lists solely in-frame clones and lacks some. The sample comprises 25,000 to 30,000 clones, about 74% of which are singletons, and roughly 31% rests with the top ten. Sequencing used peripheral blood mononuclear cells. These receptors all stem from a woman aged 45-59 years with T-cell large granular lymphocyte leukemia. Some clones in this sample may be carry-over from other donors' samples.

The V and J genes are TRBV27 and TRBJ2-7; D uncertain. V dropped 5 bases and J dropped 3 bases, with 5 bases sitting between them. Germline-derived CDR1 and CDR2 are MNHEY and SMNVEV (reference sequence). This CDR3 has 11 residues. The CDR3 here is CASSHGYEQYF. Here the CDR3 DNA reads TGTGCCAGCAGTCACGGCTACGAGCAGTACTTC.

This clone was counted between two and nine times. The chain combines TRBV7-2 with TRBJ1-2; D may be TRBD1 (5 bases). The CDR3 consists of 13 residues. V was clipped by 3 bases and J by 6 bases, with 11 bases between them. CDR1 SGHTA and CDR2 FQGNSA come from the germline V gene. The DNA for the CDR3 is TGTGCCAGCAGCTTCGGACAATCCGATGGCTACACCTTC. It encodes CASSFGQSDGYTF.

The gene calls are TRBV7-2 and TRBJ2-7; tentative D call: TRBD2 (6 bases). This CDR3 is 15 amino acids long. Trimming stripped 1 base from V and 7 bases from J, with 17 bases between. In germline, CDR1 is SGHTA, CDR2 FQGNSA. CDR3 protein: CASSLGAGPRGEQYF. CDR3 in DNA: TGTGCCAGCAGCTTAGGGGCGGGACCCCGGGGTGAGCAGTACTTC. Drawing the rest from reference TRBV7-2 and TRBJ2-7, the complete variable domain is GAGVSQSPSNKVTEKGKDVELRCDPISGHTALYWYRQSLGQGLEFLIYFQGNSAPDKSGLPSDRFSAERTGGSVSTLTIQRTQQEDSAVYLCASSLGAGPRGEQYFGPGTRLTVT.

The gene calls are TRBV7-9 and TRBJ2-7; D is perhaps TRBD2 (5 bases). Trimming pared 5 bases from V and 5 bases from J, leaving 19 bases between. The germline gives CDR1 SEHNR, CDR2 FQNEAQ (reference sequence). The CDR3 totals 15 residues. The CDR3 nucleotides read TGTGCCAGCAGCCCCCTTGCGGGCCCGATCCACGAGCAGTACTTC. Its protein product is CASSPLAGPIHEQYF.

This chain uses TRBV19 with TRBJ2-7, with D uncertain. Between the trimmed V and J ends, which lost 3 bases and 0 bases, there was a span of 12 bases. CDR3 size: 15 residues. CDR1 LNHDA and CDR2 SQIVND come from the germline V gene (reference sequence). CDR3 DNA: TGTGCCAGTAGTATTGTATTAGGAAACTCCTACGAGCAGTACTTC. Residues: CASSIVLGNSYEQYF.

The count of this clone is one. The CDR3 sequence: CASTSPPYEQYF. In DNA form, the CDR3 reads TGTGCCAGCACATCCCCTCCCTACGAGCAGTACTTC. The V and J genes are TRBV6-6 and TRBJ2-7; D uncertain. Germline assignment: CDR1 MNHNY and CDR2 SVGAGI (reference sequence). Trimming took off 7 bases at V and 2 bases at J, with 9 bases between the two ends. This CDR3 spans 12 amino acids.

The chain is built from TRBV7-9 and TRBJ1-1; no firm D call. The CDR3 totals 12 residues. Germline V gene data show CDR1 as SEHNR and CDR2 as FQNEAQ (reference sequence). V lost 1 base, J lost 6 bases, and 6 bases lay in between. The CDR3 DNA reads TGTGCCAGCAGCTTAGAGGTTTCTGAAGCTTTCTTT. Translation gives CASSLEVSEAFF.

The J gene is TRBJ2-6, the V gene TRBV9; D is uncertain. Germline CDR1 reads SGDLS; CDR2 reads YYNGEE. The CDR3 loop spans 14 amino acids. The V gene lost 8 bases and the J gene lost 1 base, with 10 bases spanning the gap. The CDR3 bases are TGTGCCAGTGCCCCCGGATCTGGGGCCAACGTCCTGACTTTC. Residues: CASAPGSGANVLTF.